This entry features one T cell receptor beta chain sequence. The trim removed 3 bases at V and 7 bases at J, leaving 10 bases unmatched. This CDR3 region has 16 residues. In germline, CDR1 is MNHNS, CDR2 SASEGT. Only Caucasian adults living in Nashville, Tennessee made up the donor group. These data are taken from a study of shared clonotypes between healthy human individuals. Researchers ran the assay at a deep level. In replicate PCRs of unsorted PBMC, around 0.3 ug DNA, 30,000 or so T cell genomes, was used. The assay was immunoSEQ multiplex PCR, and TCRdb's table has in-frame clones only and misses some. The table has about 470,000 clones, around 79% seen once.

This receptor was identified in a middle-aged woman in good health. Some clones in this sample may be carry-over from other donors' samples. Source material: PBMCs. V and J are TRBV6-1 and TRBJ1-4; 8 positions agree with TRBD1. The DNA for the CDR3 is TGTGCCAGCAGTGAGGGAAAGGGGACAGGTGGTGAAAAACTGTTTTTT. Residues: CASSEGKGTGGEKLFF.